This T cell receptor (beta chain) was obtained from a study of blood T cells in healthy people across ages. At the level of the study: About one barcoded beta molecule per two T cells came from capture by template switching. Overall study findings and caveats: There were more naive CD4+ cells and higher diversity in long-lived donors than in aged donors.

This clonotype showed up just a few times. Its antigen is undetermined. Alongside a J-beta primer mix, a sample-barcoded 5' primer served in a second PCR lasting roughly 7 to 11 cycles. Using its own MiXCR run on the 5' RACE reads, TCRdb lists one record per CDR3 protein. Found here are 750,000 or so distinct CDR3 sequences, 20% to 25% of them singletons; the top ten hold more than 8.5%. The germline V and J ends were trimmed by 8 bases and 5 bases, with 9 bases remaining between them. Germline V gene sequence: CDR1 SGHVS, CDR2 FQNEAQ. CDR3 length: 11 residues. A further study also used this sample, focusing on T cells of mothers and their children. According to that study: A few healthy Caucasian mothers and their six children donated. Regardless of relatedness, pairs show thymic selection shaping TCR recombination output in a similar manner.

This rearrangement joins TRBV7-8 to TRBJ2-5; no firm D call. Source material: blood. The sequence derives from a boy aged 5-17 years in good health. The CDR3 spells CASASRETQYF. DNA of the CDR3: TGTGCCAGCGCCTCTCGGGAGACCCAGTACTTC.